Sequencing of this TCR beta chain was carried out in a study of vaccination effects on CD4 cells after COVID-19. At the level of the study: The median interval between the second dose and post-vaccine sampling was 72 days.

Concerning this clone: Its antigen is not known.

The CDR3 length is 14 residues. Germline CDR1 is SGHRS and CDR2 is YFSETQ. With 4 bases removed from V and 0 bases from J, the gap between germline ends came to 11 bases. Isolation of CD4+ T cells took place after ten to eleven days of culture. Two-dose BNT162b2 or mRNA-1273 vaccination was given to participants. Some clones are missing from TCRdb's copy, which holds only in-frame ones; the method was immunoSEQ multiplex PCR. The sample lists 25,000 to 35,000 clones, over 70% occurring once. V is TRBV5-1 and J is TRBJ2-7; perhaps TRBD1 as D (6 bases). The receptor's source is a human donor who received a COVID-19 vaccine. This sample comprised CD4+ T cells from PBMCs cultured without peptide, obtained after COVID-19 vaccination. The CDR3: CASSPGDTSYEQYF. Written as DNA, the CDR3 is TGCGCCAGCAGCCCCGGGGACACCTCCTACGAGCAGTACTTC.